The clone carrying this T cell receptor (beta chain) has more than one count but fewer than ten. Its specificity is unknown. This record belongs to a study of CD8+ T cells in alopecia areata. Study details: Among treated patients, severity was scored by affected scalp area percentage.

Points from the study as a whole: Among the top 100, expanded CD8+ clones were significantly decreased by tofacitinib, as was scalp clonality. Sequencing of scalp samples also captures resident alphabeta T cells of normal skin.

Described treatment: oral pan-JAK inhibitor, 5-10 mg twice daily. Lesional scalp punch biopsies and peripheral blood came from alopecia areata patients. The CDR3 covers 17 residues. Trimming cost V 3 bases and J 0 bases, with 16 bases left between them. Germline V gene data show CDR1 as MGHRA and CDR2 as YSYEKL. In each case, RNA was isolated and then reverse transcribed into cDNA as the sequencing template. Method: immunoSEQ multiplex PCR; TCRdb's copy keeps in-frame clones and lacks some. The sample lists 200,000 to 250,000 clones; roughly 56% were seen once. Sequenced here: CD4+ T cells sorted from blood, sampled at week 4, from a patient treated with tofacitinib. The sequence came from a human donor with alopecia areata. The rearrangement links TRBV4-1 to TRBJ2-3, with D tentatively TRBD1 or TRBD2 (5 bases each). This chain's CDR3 is CASSQNEGYTSTDTQYF. CDR3 DNA: TGCGCCAGCAGCCAGAATGAGGGGTATACTAGCACAGATACGCAGTATTTT.